The 22 T cell receptor beta chains given below trace back to one sample, sequenced in a study of T cells in Graves' hyperthyroidism and ophthalmopathy. Amplified TCR beta CDR3 regions came from RNA transcripts. The HTBI set primed first-round TCR CDR3 RT-PCR. MiXCR, applied by TCRdb to the multiplex PCR reads, yields one record per CDR3 protein. The sample yields 300,000 to 450,000 distinct CDR3 sequences, over 15% seen once. What was sequenced was blood. The receptors come from a woman in her forties with Graves' ophthalmopathy.

This clonotype was seen many times. The rearrangement links TRBV7-3 to TRBJ1-1; D remains ambiguous. Germline lookup yields CDR1 SGHTA and CDR2 FQGTGA. The CDR3 sequence is 14 residues long. With 5 bases removed from V and 3 bases from J, the gap between germline ends came to 13 bases. The CDR3 here is CASSLGPGYTEAFF. The CDR3 coding sequence is TGTGCCAGCAGCCTAGGACCGGGGTACACTGAAGCTTTCTTT.

This clonotype was recorded many times. The J gene is TRBJ2-3, the V gene TRBV6-1, with a tentative D call TRBD2 (5 bases). The V end was cut by 6 bases, the J end by 2 bases, with 12 bases between. CDR1 and CDR2 from the germline V gene are MNHNS and SASEGT. CDR3 length: 14 amino acids. CDR3 DNA sequence: TGTGCCAGCAGCGATCCGGGGTACACAGATACGCAGTATTTT. It codes for CASSDPGYTDTQYF.

This clonotype was counted many times. V gene TRBV11-1 combines with J gene TRBJ2-5; D could derive from TRBD1 or TRBD2 (5 bases each). The V and J ends lost 4 bases and 5 bases respectively, with 17 bases between them. Per germline, CDR1 SGHAT and CDR2 FQDESV (reference sequence). The CDR3 extends over 15 amino acids. The CDR3 DNA sequence: TGTGCCAGCAGCTCCCCAACCGGGACGGGCGAGACCCAGTACTTC. Translation: CASSSPTGTGETQYF.

J is TRBJ2-5 and V is TRBV6-5; 12 bases match TRBD2. CDR1 is MNHEY and CDR2 is SVGAGI in the germline V gene. V was clipped by 2 bases and J by 2 bases; unmatched bases: 9. This CDR3 has 18 amino acids. The CDR3 sequence is CASSYPRTSGIGQETQYF. The CDR3, as DNA: TGTGCCAGCAGTTACCCCCGGACTAGCGGGATTGGGCAAGAGACCCAGTACTTC.

This clonotype was seen repeatedly, ten times or more. CDR3 loop: CASSPYQGQPEAFF. CDR3 DNA: TGTGCCAGCAGCCCTTACCAAGGACAGCCTGAAGCTTTCTTT. This chain joins TRBV6-5 and TRBJ1-1, with a weak D call TRBD1 (6 bases). Germline values: CDR1 MNHEY, CDR2 SVGAGI. The CDR3 is 14 amino acids. V gave up 6 bases and J gave up 6 bases, with 17 bases separating them.

This clonotype was detected ten times or more. The CDR3 spells CASSEGGWETQYF. The CDR3, as DNA: TGTGCCAGTAGCGAGGGTGGCTGGGAGACCCAGTACTTC. This chain links TRBV6-1 with TRBJ2-5, with a weak D call TRBD2 (5 bases). Germline V CDR1 and CDR2: MNHNS, SASEGT. The V gene lost 9 bases and the J gene lost 5 bases, with 16 bases spanning the gap. The CDR3 runs to 13 residues.

With regard to this clonotype: At one end, the junction sequence differs from germline, possibly due to a read error. The V gene is TRBV20-1, the J gene TRBJ2-5, with 7 bases matching TRBD1. Germline V gene sequence: CDR1 DFQATT, CDR2 SNEGSKA (reference sequence). The CDR3 is made up of 14 amino acids. Written as DNA, the CDR3 is TGCAGTGCTAAAGCCGGGACAGCCGGAGAGACTCAGTACTTC. It is translated as CSAKAGTAGETQYF.

The table lists this clonotype with many counts. The V gene is TRBV27, the J gene TRBJ2-7; TRBD2 aligns across 10 bases. The CDR3 extends over 16 amino acids. Germline CDR1 MNHEY, CDR2 SMNVEV (reference sequence). Germline trimming cut 5 bases from V and 3 bases from J; bases unmatched to any gene: 10. The CDR3 coding sequence is TGTGCCAGCAGTCCCCTGAGCGGGGGGGGCATCTACGAGCAGTACTTC. This sequence encodes CASSPLSGGGIYEQYF.

Many counts were recorded for this clonotype. For the CDR3, the DNA is TGTGCCAGCAGTGTTGGGAGTAGCAATCAGCCCCAGCATTTT. Protein: CASSVGSSNQPQHF. The genes are TRBV2 and TRBJ1-5; the D is unclear. This CDR3 comprises 14 residues. Trimming removed 4 bases at V and 0 bases at J, with 7 bases between. Germline lookup yields CDR1 SNHLY and CDR2 FYNNEI.

This clonotype showed up many times. The V gene is TRBV28, the J gene TRBJ2-4; D remains ambiguous. This CDR3 region has 17 residues. Germline CDR1 reads MDHEN; CDR2 reads SYDVKM. V was trimmed by 3 bases and J by 4 bases, leaving 19 bases between them. Here the CDR3 DNA reads TGTGCCAGCAGTTTTCGGCTGGCCTACTCAGCGAAAAACATTCAGTACTTC. This gives the protein CASSFRLAYSAKNIQYF.

V gene TRBV6-1 combines with J gene TRBJ2-5; no definite D call. Trimming stripped 4 bases from V and 0 bases from J, with 12 bases between. Germline CDR1 and CDR2: MNHNS and SASEGT. The CDR3 has 15 amino acids. In nucleotides, the CDR3 is TGTGCCAGCAGTGTGAACAGCCTCCACCAAGAGACCCAGTACTTC. Translating gives CASSVNSLHQETQYF.

At least ten counts were recorded for this clonotype. The chain is built from TRBV12-3 or TRBV12-4 and TRBJ2-7, with D tentatively TRBD2 (7 bases). The V gene lost 6 bases and the J gene lost 3 bases, with 18 bases spanning the gap. The CDR3 runs 15 residues. The chain's CDR3 is CASSLPSGGGYEQYF. In DNA form, the CDR3 reads TGTGCCAGCAGCCTACCTAGCGGAGGGGGCTACGAGCAGTACTTC.

V and J are TRBV5-6 and TRBJ1-1, with D uncertain. The CDR3 consists of 16 residues. In germline, CDR1 is SGHDT, CDR2 YYEEEE. Trimming took 1 base from V and 5 from J, leaving 18 bases between them. The CDR3 DNA follows: TGTGCCAGCAGCTTGTCCCAGGCCCGCTGGTGGACTGAAGCTTTCTTT. Translation: CASSLSQARWWTEAFF.

At least ten counts were recorded for this clonotype. The chain recombines TRBV3-1 with TRBJ2-7, with D unclear. Trimming took off 0 bases at V and 5 bases at J, with 11 bases between the two ends. Per germline, CDR1 LGHDT and CDR2 YNNKEL (reference sequence). The CDR3 spans 14 residues. In DNA, the CDR3 is TGTGCCAGCAGCCAAGATTGGGCTAGTAACGAGCAGTACTTC. This gives the protein CASSQDWASNEQYF.

This clonotype was counted between two and nine times. This chain connects TRBV2 to TRBJ2-7; TRBD1 might be the D (6 bases). CDR1 and CDR2 (germline): SNHLY, FYNNEI. V was pared by 2 bases and J by 3 bases, with 17 bases between. CDR3 length: 16 residues. As DNA, the CDR3 is TGTGCCAGCAGTGAACCCAAGGCGACAGGACGCTACGAGCAGTACTTC. Its protein is CASSEPKATGRYEQYF.

This clonotype was seen many times. The rearrangement uses TRBV12-3 or TRBV12-4 and TRBJ1-2; D might be TRBD1 (6 bases). V was pared by 2 bases and J by 5 bases, with 12 bases between. The CDR3 is made up of 14 amino acids. In DNA, the CDR3 is TGTGCCAGCAGTTTAACAGGGCCGGGGTATGGCTACACCTTC. Translation gives CASSLTGPGYGYTF.

There are many counts of this clonotype. V usage is TRBV2 and J usage is TRBJ2-2, with a possible D match to TRBD1 (5 bases). Deletions cut 7 bases from V and 3 bases from J, with 27 bases between. The CDR3 contains 19 residues. In germline, CDR1 is SNHLY, CDR2 FYNNEI. This chain's CDR3 is CASKWDRRVPRRDTGELFF. In nucleotides, the CDR3 is TGTGCCAGCAAATGGGATCGCAGGGTTCCTCGCCGGGACACCGGGGAGCTGTTTTTT.

At least ten counts were recorded for this clonotype. The chain links TRBV6-5 to TRBJ1-6; no reliable D call. Germline assignment: CDR1 MNHEY and CDR2 SVGAGI. CDR3 length: 16 amino acids. V lost 2 bases, J lost 7 bases, and 15 bases lay in between. The CDR3 is CASSYARQDLNSPLHF. In DNA, the CDR3 is TGTGCCAGCAGTTACGCTAGACAAGACCTAAATTCACCCCTCCACTTT.

This clonotype was counted many times. Written as DNA, the CDR3 is TGTGCCAGCAGCCAAGGCTTATCCTACACCGGGGAGCTGTTTTTT. Translated, it gives CASSQGLSYTGELFF. The chain carries TRBV4-2 and TRBJ2-2, with D uncertain. This CDR3 region has 15 residues. Germline V lookup: CDR1 LGHNA, CDR2 YNFKEQ. V was cut by 1 base and J by 3 bases, with 9 bases left in between.

This clonotype was counted only a few times. The chain carries TRBV25-1 and TRBJ2-7, with 11 bases aligning to TRBD1. The CDR3 totals 16 residues. With 3 bases clipped from V and 4 bases from J, the junction kept 8 bases outside the gene matches. Germline CDR1 and CDR2: MGHDK and SYGVNS. The CDR3 coding sequence is TGTGCCAGCAGTGACGGACAGGGGGCTGGTATGTACGAGCAGTACTTC. As protein: CASSDGQGAGMYEQYF.

This chain connects TRBV12-3 or TRBV12-4 to TRBJ2-7; TRBD2 matches at 14 bases. With 2 bases clipped from V and 1 base from J, the junction kept 4 bases outside the gene matches. The CDR3 totals 17 residues. CDR3 residues: CASSLRGLAGGSYEQYF. The CDR3 DNA follows: TGTGCCAGCAGTTTACGAGGACTAGCGGGAGGATCCTACGAGCAGTACTTC.

J is TRBJ1-6 and V is TRBV2, with a weak D call TRBD1 (6 bases). V was pared by 2 bases and J by 9 bases, with 14 bases between. The CDR3 length is 15 residues. The germline V gene encodes CDR1 SNHLY and CDR2 FYNNEI. CDR3 sequence (DNA): TGTGCCAGCAGTGAATTAGGGGACATTTTTTCACCCCTCCACTTT. Translated, it gives CASSELGDIFSPLHF.